The present TCR beta chain was sequenced within a study of blood T cell repertoires in COVID-19. Study overall: Donors in the United States, Italy and Spain gave samples during acute or convalescent COVID-19.

This clone was counted once. The CDR3 contains 16 residues. Germline V gene lookup returns CDR1 SGHNT and CDR2 YYREEE (reference sequence). Germline trimming cut 10 bases from V and 1 base from J; bases unmatched to any gene: 14. As handled by the study authors: Amplification with reference gene primers provided the estimates of nucleated cell counts. This table comes from immunoSEQ multiplex PCR, and its TCRdb copy is limited to in-frame clones, with some not included. D and trimming were read from the DNA, whereas the V and J calls and clone size are those reported in that table. The repertoire holds about 120,000 clones, with 83% as singletons.

V and J are TRBV5-4 and TRBJ2-3; 8 nucleotides line up with TRBD2. This TCR came from a man aged 30-40 years with acute or convalescent COVID-19. What was sequenced was peripheral blood. This CDR3 is CALSGGTRRRTDTQYF. The CDR3 coding sequence is TGTGCCCTCTCGGGGGGGACGCGGCGCCGCACAGATACGCAGTATTTT.